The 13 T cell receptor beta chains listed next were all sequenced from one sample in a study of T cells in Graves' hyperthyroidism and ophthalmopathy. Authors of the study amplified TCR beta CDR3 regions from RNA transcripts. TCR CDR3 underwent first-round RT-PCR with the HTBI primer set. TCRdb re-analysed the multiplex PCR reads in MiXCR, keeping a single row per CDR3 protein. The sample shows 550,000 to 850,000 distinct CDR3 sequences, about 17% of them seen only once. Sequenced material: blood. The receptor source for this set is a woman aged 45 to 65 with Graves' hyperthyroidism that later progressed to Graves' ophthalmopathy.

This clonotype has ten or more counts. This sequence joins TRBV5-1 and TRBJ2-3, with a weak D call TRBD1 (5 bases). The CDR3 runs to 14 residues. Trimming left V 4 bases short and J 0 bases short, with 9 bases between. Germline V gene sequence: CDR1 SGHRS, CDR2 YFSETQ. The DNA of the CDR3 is TGCGCCAGCAGCCCGCGACAGAGCACAGATACGCAGTATTTT. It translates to CASSPRQSTDTQYF.

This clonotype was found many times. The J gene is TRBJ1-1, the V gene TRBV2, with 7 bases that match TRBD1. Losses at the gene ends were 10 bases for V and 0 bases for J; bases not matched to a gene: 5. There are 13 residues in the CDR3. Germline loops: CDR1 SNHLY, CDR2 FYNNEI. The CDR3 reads CATRGGMNTEAFF. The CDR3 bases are TGTGCCACCAGGGGGGGAATGAACACTGAAGCTTTCTTT.

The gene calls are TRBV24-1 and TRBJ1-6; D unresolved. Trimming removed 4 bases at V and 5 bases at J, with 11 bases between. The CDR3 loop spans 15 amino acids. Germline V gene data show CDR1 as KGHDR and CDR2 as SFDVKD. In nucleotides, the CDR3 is TGTGCCACCAGTGAATTGGGCCGCAATAATTCACCCCTCCACTTT. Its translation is CATSELGRNNSPLHF.

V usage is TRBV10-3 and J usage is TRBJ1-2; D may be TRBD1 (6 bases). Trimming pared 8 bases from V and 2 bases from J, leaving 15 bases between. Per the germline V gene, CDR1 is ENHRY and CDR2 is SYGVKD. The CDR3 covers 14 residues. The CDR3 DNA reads TGTGCCATCTCCTCCACAGGGCTAAACTATGGCTACACCTTC. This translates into CAISSTGLNYGYTF.

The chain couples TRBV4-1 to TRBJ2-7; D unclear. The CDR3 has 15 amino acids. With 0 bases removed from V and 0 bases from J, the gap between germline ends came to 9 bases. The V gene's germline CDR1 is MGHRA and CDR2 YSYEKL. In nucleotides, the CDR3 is TGCGCCAGCAGCCAAGATCCCCCGGGCTCCTACGAGCAGTACTTC. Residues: CASSQDPPGSYEQYF.

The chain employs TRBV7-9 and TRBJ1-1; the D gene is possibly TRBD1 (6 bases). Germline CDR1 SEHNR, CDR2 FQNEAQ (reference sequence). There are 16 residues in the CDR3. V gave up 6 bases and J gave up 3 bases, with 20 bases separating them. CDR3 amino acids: CASSRPKTGGDTEAFF. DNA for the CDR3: TGTGCCAGCAGTCGGCCAAAGACAGGCGGTGACACTGAAGCTTTCTTT.

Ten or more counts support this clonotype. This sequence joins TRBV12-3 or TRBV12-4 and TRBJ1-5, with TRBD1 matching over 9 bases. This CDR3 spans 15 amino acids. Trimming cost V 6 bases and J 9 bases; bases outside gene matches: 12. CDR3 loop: CASREPGQGLRPQHF. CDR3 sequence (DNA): TGTGCCAGCAGAGAACCGGGACAGGGTCTTCGGCCCCAGCATTTT.

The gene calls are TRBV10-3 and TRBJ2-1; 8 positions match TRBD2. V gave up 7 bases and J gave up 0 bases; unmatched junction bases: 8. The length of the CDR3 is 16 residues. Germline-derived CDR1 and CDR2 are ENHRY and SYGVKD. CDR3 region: CAITMVAGSSYNEQFF. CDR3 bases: TGTGCCATCACTATGGTAGCGGGAAGCTCCTACAATGAGCAGTTCTTC.

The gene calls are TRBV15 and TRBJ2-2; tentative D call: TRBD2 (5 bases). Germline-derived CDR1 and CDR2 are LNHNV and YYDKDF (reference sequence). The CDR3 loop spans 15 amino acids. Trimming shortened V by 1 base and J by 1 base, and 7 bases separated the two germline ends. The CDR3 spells CATSRGGRNTGELFF. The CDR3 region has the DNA TGTGCCACCAGCAGAGGAGGGAGGAACACCGGGGAGCTGTTTTTT.

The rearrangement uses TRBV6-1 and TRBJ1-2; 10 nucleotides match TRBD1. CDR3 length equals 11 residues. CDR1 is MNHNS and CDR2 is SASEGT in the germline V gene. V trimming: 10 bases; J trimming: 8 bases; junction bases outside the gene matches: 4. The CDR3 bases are TGTGCCACCCGGGACAGGGGCGGCTACACCTTC. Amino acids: CATRDRGGYTF.

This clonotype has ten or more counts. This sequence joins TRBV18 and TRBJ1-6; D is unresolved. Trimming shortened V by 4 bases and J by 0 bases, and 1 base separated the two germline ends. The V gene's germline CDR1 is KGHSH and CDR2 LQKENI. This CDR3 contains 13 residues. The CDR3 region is CASSRSYNSPLHF. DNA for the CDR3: TGTGCCAGCTCACGCTCCTATAATTCACCCCTCCACTTT.

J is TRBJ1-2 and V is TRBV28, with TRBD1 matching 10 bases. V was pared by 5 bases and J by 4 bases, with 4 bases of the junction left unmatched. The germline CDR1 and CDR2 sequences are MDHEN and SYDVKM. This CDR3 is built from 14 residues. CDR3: CASSGDRGIYGYTF. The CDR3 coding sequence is TGTGCCAGCAGTGGGGACAGGGGAATCTATGGCTACACCTTC.

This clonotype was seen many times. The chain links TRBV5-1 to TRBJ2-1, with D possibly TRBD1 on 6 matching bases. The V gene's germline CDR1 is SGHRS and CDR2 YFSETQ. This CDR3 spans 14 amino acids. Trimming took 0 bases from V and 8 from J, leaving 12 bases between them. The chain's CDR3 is CASSLGAGDDEQFF. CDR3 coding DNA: TGCGCCAGCAGCTTGGGCGCAGGGGACGATGAGCAGTTCTTC.